Shown below are 21 T cell receptor beta chains from a single sample sequenced in a study of blood T cell repertoires in COVID-19. Sequenced by immunoSEQ multiplex PCR; TCRdb stores in-frame clones only, minus some. The sample carries fewer than 140,000 clones, 71% recorded once. What was sequenced was peripheral blood. Receptor source: a human donor with acute or convalescent COVID-19. The donor label of this sample is uncertain.

V gene TRBV10-3 combines with J gene TRBJ1-3, with a possible D match to TRBD1 (6 bases). The V gene's germline CDR1 is ENHRY and CDR2 SYGVKD. This CDR3 has 13 amino acids. Trimming removed 8 bases at V and 0 bases at J, with 8 bases between. As DNA, the CDR3 is TGTGCCATCGGACAGAACTCTGGAAACACCATATATTTT. Encoded protein: CAIGQNSGNTIYF.

V gene TRBV19 combines with J gene TRBJ1-5; D unclear. Germline V lookup: CDR1 LNHDA, CDR2 SQIVND (reference sequence). CDR3 length: 15 amino acids. Trimming shortened V by 5 bases and J by 1 base, and 12 bases separated the two germline ends. The CDR3 DNA reads as TGTGCCAGTAGTTCACGGCCGGGGAGCAATCAGCCCCAGCATTTT. Its translation: CASSSRPGSNQPQHF. The whole variable domain, remainder taken from reference TRBV19 and TRBJ1-5, is DGGITQSPKYLFRKEGQNVTLSCEQNLNHDAMYWYRQDPGQGLRLIYYSQIVNDFQKGDIAEGYSVSREKKESFPLTVTSAQKNPTAFYLCASSSRPGSNQPQHFGDGTRLSIL.

This clone was detected only a few times. The V gene is TRBV6-6, the J gene TRBJ2-7; TRBD1 matches 8 bases. V was pared by 2 bases and J by 3 bases, with 6 bases of the junction left unmatched. Germline V gives CDR1 MNHNY, CDR2 SVGAGI (reference sequence). The CDR3 extends over 15 amino acids. The CDR3 DNA sequence: TGTGCCAGCAGTTACGACACAGGGGGACTCTACGAGCAGTACTTC. Its protein is CASSYDTGGLYEQYF.

The table lists this clone with a few counts. The V call is TRBV5-4, the J call TRBJ1-2, with TRBD1 matching over 7 bases. The V gene end was trimmed by 7 bases and the J gene end by 3 bases; junction bases not matched to a gene: 9. This CDR3 comprises 14 residues. The germline CDR1 and CDR2 sequences are SGHNT and YYREEE (reference sequence). The CDR3 reads CASSTGGQYYGYTF. DNA for the CDR3: TGTGCCAGCTCCACCGGGGGACAGTACTATGGCTACACCTTC.

This chain uses TRBV5-1 with TRBJ2-7; 9 bases are shared with TRBD1. The CDR3 has 14 amino acids. Germline CDR1 SGHRS, CDR2 YFSETQ. V lost 2 bases, J lost 7 bases, and 7 bases stayed unmatched. CDR3 protein: CASSFGTGSREQYF. The DNA of the CDR3 is TGCGCCAGCAGCTTTGGGACAGGGTCGAGGGAGCAGTACTTC.

This clone was found a few times. The chain links TRBV7-9 to TRBJ2-3; the match to TRBD2 covers 12 bases. After removal of 4 bases from V and 6 bases from J, the junction contained 5 bases not matched to a gene. This CDR3 has 15 residues. CDR1 SEHNR and CDR2 FQNEAQ come from the germline V gene (reference sequence). CDR3 sequence reads: CASSSTGLAGDTQYF. CDR3 in DNA: TGTGCCAGCAGCTCCACTGGACTAGCGGGGGATACGCAGTATTTT.

The chain recombines TRBV7-2 with TRBJ1-2; D unclear. The CDR3 sequence is 13 residues long. Trimming stripped 4 bases from V and 5 bases from J, with 11 bases between. The germline V gene encodes CDR1 SGHTA and CDR2 FQGNSA. CDR3 amino acids: CASSSVTRYGYTF. The CDR3 DNA sequence: TGTGCCAGCAGCTCCGTGACGCGGTATGGCTACACCTTC.

The chain carries TRBV5-1 and TRBJ1-2; D is perhaps TRBD1 (6 bases). The germline CDR1 and CDR2 sequences are SGHRS and YFSETQ. V was shortened by 3 bases and J by 3 bases, with 15 bases between the two germline ends. This CDR3 is built from 15 residues. DNA of the CDR3: TGCGCCAGCAGCTCCCAACAGGGACACGACTATGGCTACACCTTC. Amino acid sequence: CASSSQQGHDYGYTF.

The chain links TRBV4-1 to TRBJ1-1, with TRBD1 matching 8 bases. Germline V gene data show CDR1 as MGHRA and CDR2 as YSYEKL. Losses at the gene ends were 3 bases for V and 5 bases for J; bases not matched to a gene: 14. This CDR3 is built from 17 residues. As DNA, the CDR3 is TGCGCCAGCAGCCACAGTATTCTCAGGGGGCGCCGGACTGAAGCTTTCTTT. Amino acids: CASSHSILRGRRTEAFF.

The rearrangement links TRBV6-5 to TRBJ2-3; 7 bases are a match to TRBD1. Germline assignment: CDR1 MNHEY and CDR2 SVGAGI. This CDR3 region has 13 residues. The DNA of the CDR3 is TGTGGAGGAACAGGGGACCAAACAGATACGCAGTATTTT. The encoded protein is CGGTGDQTDTQYF.

The sample holds a few counts of this clone. The rearrangement joins TRBV6-2 or TRBV6-3 to TRBJ1-2; 11 bases agree with TRBD1. Germline CDR1 reads MNHEY; CDR2 reads SVGEGT. Trimming took 4 bases from V and 9 from J; bases not matched to a gene: 10. The CDR3 sequence is 15 residues long. The DNA of the CDR3 is TGTGCCAGCAGTTCGTTTCCGGGACAGGGGGGAAGCTACACCTTC. This encodes CASSSFPGQGGSYTF.

The chain employs TRBV19 and TRBJ1-1, with D uncertain. V shed 7 bases and J shed 7 bases, with 16 bases lying between them. The CDR3 totals 13 residues. Germline V gene data show CDR1 as LNHDA and CDR2 as SQIVND (reference sequence). The CDR3 DNA follows: TGTGCCAGTAAAGAACGGCAGGCCGGTGAAGCTTTCTTT. It is translated as CASKERQAGEAFF.

This clone was seen only a few times. The genes are TRBV12-5 and TRBJ1-5, with a possible D match to TRBD1 (5 bases). Trimming shortened V by 0 bases and J by 7 bases, and 10 bases separated the two germline ends. From germline, CDR1 is LGHNT and CDR2 FRNRAP. The CDR3 consists of 14 residues. In DNA, the CDR3 is TGTGCTAGTGGTTTGGTTGGGGGAGGACAGCCCCAGCATTTT. This sequence encodes CASGLVGGGQPQHF.

This clone was counted once. The chain uses TRBV5-6 and TRBJ1-2; the match to TRBD1 covers 7 bases. The V segment lost 4 bases and the J segment 4 bases; nucleotides outside the gene matches: 10. This CDR3 contains 15 residues. Per germline, CDR1 SGHDT and CDR2 YYEEEE. In DNA, the CDR3 is TGTGCCAGCAGCCCCCCCCCGGGACAGCGCTATGGCTACACCTTC. Residues: CASSPPPGQRYGYTF.

The genes are TRBV4-2 and TRBJ2-1; 9 bases fit TRBD2. The CDR3 has 15 amino acids. J was trimmed by 6 bases and V by 2 bases; bases with no gene match: 5. Looked up from germline, CDR1 is LGHNA and CDR2 is YNFKEQ. The CDR3 coding sequence is TGTGCCAGCAGCCAAATCGGCGGGGGGGGCAATGAGCAGTTCTTC. This gives the protein CASSQIGGGGNEQFF.

The rearrangement uses TRBV5-1 and TRBJ2-5; 10 bases match TRBD1. This CDR3 contains 16 residues. CDR1 and CDR2 from the germline V gene are SGHRS and YFSETQ. V shed 0 bases and J 5 bases; nucleotides not matched to a gene: 7. Here the CDR3 reads CASSLGRQGARETQYF. The CDR3 nucleotides read TGCGCCAGCAGCTTGGGTCGACAGGGGGCGCGGGAGACCCAGTACTTC.

This rearrangement joins TRBV29-1 to TRBJ2-1, with a possible D match to TRBD2 (7 bases). Germline V lookup: CDR1 SQVTM, CDR2 ANQGSEA. This CDR3 is 15 amino acids long. V was clipped by 3 bases and J by 1 base, with 13 bases between them. CDR3 in amino acids: CSVEGEGGSYNEQFF. DNA for the CDR3: TGCAGCGTTGAGGGGGAGGGGGGATCCTACAATGAGCAGTTCTTC.

This rearrangement joins TRBV6-5 to TRBJ2-3; D might be TRBD1 (6 bases). Germline-derived CDR1 and CDR2 are MNHEY and SVGAGI. Trimming took 6 bases from V and 2 from J, leaving 15 bases between them. The CDR3 runs 15 residues. CDR3 protein: CASRDDRYLTDTQYF. In DNA, the CDR3 is TGTGCCAGCAGAGATGACAGGTACCTCACAGATACGCAGTATTTT.

This clone has a single count. V and J are TRBV19 and TRBJ1-2; 7 nucleotides agree with TRBD1. The germline V gene encodes CDR1 LNHDA and CDR2 SQIVND (reference sequence). The CDR3 consists of 13 residues. J was trimmed by 7 bases and V by 4 bases; bases with no gene match: 6. The CDR3 DNA sequence: TGTGCCAGTAGTAACAGACAGGGCCCTGGCTACACCTTC. It yields the protein CASSNRQGPGYTF.

The chain employs TRBV5-1 and TRBJ2-5, with a possible D match to TRBD1 (6 bases). Germline lookup yields CDR1 SGHRS and CDR2 YFSETQ. V gave up 3 bases and J gave up 5 bases, with 14 bases separating them. The CDR3 has 14 amino acids. The DNA for the CDR3 is TGCGCCAGCAGCTCAACCCAGGGGCCGGAGACCCAGTACTTC. Its protein is CASSSTQGPETQYF.

This sequence joins TRBV14 and TRBJ1-6; D is unresolved. Germline V gene lookup returns CDR1 SGHDN and CDR2 FVKESK. This CDR3 contains 15 residues. V was shortened by 0 bases and J by 14 bases, with 17 bases between the two germline ends. The CDR3: CASSQESHPYVALHF. The DNA of the CDR3 is TGTGCCAGCAGCCAAGAATCGCACCCTTATGTAGCCCTCCACTTT.